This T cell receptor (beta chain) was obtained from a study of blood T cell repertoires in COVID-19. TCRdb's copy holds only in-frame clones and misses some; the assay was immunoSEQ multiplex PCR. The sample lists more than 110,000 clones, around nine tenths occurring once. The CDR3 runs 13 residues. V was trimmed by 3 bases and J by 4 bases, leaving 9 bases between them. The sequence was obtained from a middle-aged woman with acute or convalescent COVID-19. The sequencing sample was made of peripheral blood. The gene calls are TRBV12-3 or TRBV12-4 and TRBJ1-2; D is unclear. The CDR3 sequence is CASSLGGFYGYTF. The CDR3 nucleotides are TGTGCCAGCAGTTTGGGCGGGTTCTATGGCTACACCTTC.